These T cell receptor beta chains were read from a single sample in a study of T cells in Graves' hyperthyroidism and ophthalmopathy. TCRdb processed the multiplex PCR reads anew with MiXCR; each CDR3 protein has one entry. Among around 340,000 distinct CDR3 sequences listed, approximately 15% were seen once. Source material: blood. These receptors were obtained from a young woman with Graves' hyperthyroidism. CDR3s leave out the opening cysteine and the closing phenylalanine or tryptophan.

v_gene: TRBV28; j_gene: TRBJ2-1; CDR3aa: ASSLSLGSTSEQF
v_gene: TRBV12-3/TRBV12-4; j_gene: TRBJ1-1; CDR3aa: ASSLAPGDTEAF
v_gene: TRBV11-2; j_gene: TRBJ1-2; CDR3aa: TSSLDQGGLYGYT
v_gene: TRBV30; j_gene: TRBJ2-7; CDR3aa: ACRNSYEQY
v_gene: TRBV6-1; j_gene: TRBJ1-4; CDR3aa: ASLTGTGNEKLF
v_gene: TRBV18; j_gene: TRBJ2-7; CDR3aa: ASSPAGTYEQY
v_gene: TRBV4-1; j_gene: TRBJ1-1; CDR3aa: ASSHFLRGPSILPEAF
v_gene: TRBV5-4; j_gene: TRBJ2-5; CDR3aa: ASSTSVGKSQETQY
v_gene: TRBV30; j_gene: TRBJ1-1; CDR3aa: AWSGGDRGRNAF
v_gene: TRBV9; j_gene: TRBJ2-1; CDR3aa: ASSVVPAGVRNEQF
v_gene: TRBV6-1; j_gene: TRBJ1-5; CDR3aa: ASSEWIGGSQPQH
v_gene: TRBV29-1; j_gene: TRBJ2-2; CDR3aa: SVAFRGGTGELF